A single sample gave rise to the 8 T cell receptor beta chains below, sequenced in a study of beta chain features in type 1 diabetes. Study observations and caveats: There was a moderate but significant shortening of TCRB CDR3s in all four CD4+ subsets of Type 1 diabetes patients.

Sequencing targeted expressed TCRB transcripts, as all isolated RNA had been reverse transcribed. Measured with immunoSEQ multiplex PCR; TCRdb has only the in-frame clones, and not every one. The sample lists hundreds of thousands of clones; roughly an eighth were seen once. Antigen specificity for these receptors is unknown. The sample was naive CD4+ T cells from blood. The source is a man in his late teens or twenties with type 1 diabetes.

The V call is TRBV6-6, the J call TRBJ1-3, with D possibly TRBD1 on 5 matching bases. Looked up from germline, CDR1 is MNHNY and CDR2 is SVGAGI (reference sequence). The V gene lost 2 bases and the J gene lost 1 base, with 12 bases spanning the gap. The CDR3 has 16 residues. Written as DNA, the CDR3 is TGTGCCAGCAGTTACCCCGTAGGGGTGTCTGGAAACACCATATATTTT. It codes for CASSYPVGVSGNTIYF.

Only a few counts were recorded for this clone. V is TRBV14 and J is TRBJ2-1; D uncertain. The V end lost 0 bases, the J end lost 0 bases, and 9 bases lay between the germline ends. Germline values: CDR1 SGHDN, CDR2 FVKESK. CDR3 length: 16 residues. The CDR3 nucleotides are TGTGCCAGCAGCCAAGACCCAGACCCCTCCTACAATGAGCAGTTCTTC. This gives the protein CASSQDPDPSYNEQFF.

In its sample, this clone was seen a few times. The genes are TRBV29-1 and TRBJ2-1; 8 nucleotides align to TRBD2. The CDR3 length is 14 residues. CDR1 is SQVTM and CDR2 is ANQGSEA in the germline V gene. J was trimmed by 6 bases and V by 4 bases; bases with no gene match: 8. CDR3 coding DNA: TGCAGCGTTGTAGGGGGACTAGGGTCCAATGAGCAGTTCTTC. Amino acids: CSVVGGLGSNEQFF.

This clone has a handful of counts. The chain joins TRBV19 to TRBJ1-1; D remains ambiguous. V lost 4 bases, J lost 4 bases, and 13 bases lay in between. Germline V gene lookup returns CDR1 LNHDA and CDR2 SQIVND (reference sequence). The CDR3 spans 14 residues. In DNA, the CDR3 is TGTGCCAGTAGTAAGGGTCGGAAGGGCACTGAAGCTTTCTTT. Its protein product is CASSKGRKGTEAFF.

This clone was observed a handful of times. Other DNA sequences in the sample encode the same CDR3. In DNA form, the CDR3 reads TGTGCCAGCAGCTTTCTTGGGGAGCTGTTTTTT. It codes for CASSFLGELFF. The chain combines TRBV7-2 with TRBJ2-2; no firm D call. There are 11 residues in the CDR3. Germline CDR1 is SGHTA and CDR2 is FQGNSA. Trimming pared 3 bases from V and 8 bases from J, leaving 4 bases between. Filled out from reference TRBV7-2 and TRBJ2-2, the complete variable domain reads GAGVSQSPSNKVTEKGKDVELRCDPISGHTALYWYRQSLGQGLEFLIYFQGNSAPDKSGLPSDRFSAERTGGSVSTLTIQRTQQEDSAVYLCASSFLGELFFGEGSRLTVL.

The J gene is TRBJ2-3, the V gene TRBV11-2; TRBD2 matches 10 bases. The V gene end was trimmed by 1 base and the J gene end by 7 bases; junction bases not matched to a gene: 8. Germline CDR1 SGHAT, CDR2 FQNNGV. The CDR3 is made up of 16 amino acids. This chain's CDR3 is CASSLGSGGPPHTQYF. CDR3 DNA: TGTGCCAGCAGCTTAGGTAGCGGGGGGCCCCCCCATACGCAGTATTTT.

In its sample, this clone was seen a few times. CDR3 nucleotide sequence: TGCAGCGTTGATTTTAGCGGGGGGGTAGTTGGTGAGCAGTTCTTC. Amino acid sequence: CSVDFSGGVVGEQFF. The rearrangement joins TRBV29-1 to TRBJ2-1, with TRBD2 identical over 11 bases. The V segment lost 3 bases and the J segment 9 bases; nucleotides outside the gene matches: 10. Germline CDR1 and CDR2: SQVTM and ANQGSEA. This CDR3 is built from 15 residues.

This clone was picked up a small number of times. The rearrangement uses TRBV2 and TRBJ2-1; D gene unclear. The germline V gene has CDR1 SNHLY and CDR2 FYNNEI. CDR3 length: 15 amino acids. The V and J ends lost 5 bases and 4 bases respectively, with 15 bases between them. This CDR3 reads CASSFPRSRYNEQFF. CDR3 nucleotides: TGTGCCAGCAGTTTTCCTAGATCGAGGTACAATGAGCAGTTCTTC.